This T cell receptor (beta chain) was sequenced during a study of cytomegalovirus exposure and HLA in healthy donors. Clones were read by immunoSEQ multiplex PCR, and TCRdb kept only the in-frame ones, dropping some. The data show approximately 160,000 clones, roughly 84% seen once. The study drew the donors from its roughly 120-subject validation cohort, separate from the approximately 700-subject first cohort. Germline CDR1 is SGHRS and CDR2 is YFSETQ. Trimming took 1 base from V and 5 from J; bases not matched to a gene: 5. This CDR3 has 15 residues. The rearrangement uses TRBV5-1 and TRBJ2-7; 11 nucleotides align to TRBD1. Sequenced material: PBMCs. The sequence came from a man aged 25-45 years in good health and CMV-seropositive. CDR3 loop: CASSLSGTGGDEQYF. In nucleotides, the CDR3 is TGCGCCAGCAGCTTGTCGGGGACAGGGGGTGACGAGCAGTACTTC.